The clone carrying this TCR beta chain has more than one count but fewer than ten. Sequencing was at deep level. Sequenced by immunoSEQ multiplex PCR; TCRdb stores in-frame clones only, minus some. The sample includes about 1.1 million clones, 70% to 80% of them seen just once. The record originates from a study of shared clonotypes between healthy human individuals. This CDR3 spans 12 amino acids. The sequenced material came from memory CD4+ T cells from PBMCs. As for subset: CD45RA-negative fraction. This sequence was found in a man aged 18 to 30 in good health. Some clones in this sample may be carry-over from other donors' samples. V and J are TRBV21-1 and TRBJ2-7; TRBD1 was called by the table and not checked on the DNA. TRBV21-1 is reported as a pseudogene. CDR3 DNA sequence: TGTGCCAGCAGCAAAGCGGGCAGCGAGCAGTACTTC. This sequence encodes CASSKAGSEQYF.